This passage covers 18 T cell receptor beta chains from one sample sequenced in a study of shared clonotypes between healthy human individuals (TCRdb year 2020). The library relied on the immunoSEQ multiplex PCR assay. As stored in TCRdb, this immuneACCESS dataset retains in-frame rearrangements with V and J assigned. A fraction of the clones does not appear; measured against another copy, unresolved V genes explain less than half of the discrepancy, and the remainder lacks a known reason. Counted in this sample were about 1 million clones; roughly 70% of them appeared once. Nearly 1.5% of the sample is in the top ten clones. Source material: memory CD4+ T cells sorted from blood. The cell subset or site label of this sample denotes: CD45RA-negative fraction. The receptors were sampled from a man aged 18-30 years in good health.

V and J are TRBV5-1 and TRBJ2-5; 8 bases map to TRBD1. V lost 5 bases, J lost 5 bases, and 8 bases stayed unmatched. The CDR3 has 14 amino acids. Germline V CDR1 and CDR2: SGHRS, YFSETQ. The CDR3 spells CASSPGQGWETQYF. In DNA, the CDR3 is TGCGCCAGCAGTCCCGGACAGGGTTGGGAGACCCAGTACTTC.

This chain links TRBV5-1 with TRBJ1-6, with no clear D. The CDR3 runs to 14 residues. V lost 0 bases to trimming and J lost 9 bases, with 10 bases between them. Per germline, CDR1 SGHRS and CDR2 YFSETQ. The CDR3 DNA reads as TGCGCCAGCAGCTTGGCGGATCCTGGTTCACCCCTCCACTTT. This gives the protein CASSLADPGSPLHF.

The V gene is TRBV19, the J gene TRBJ1-2, with 8 positions matching TRBD1. The V gene end was trimmed by 10 bases and the J gene end by 8 bases; junction bases not matched to a gene: 12. Germline CDR1 is LNHDA and CDR2 is SQIVND (reference sequence). The length of the CDR3 is 13 residues. In DNA form, the CDR3 reads TGTGCCACCGCCTTCGACAGGGGAGGGGGCTACACCTTC. This sequence encodes CATAFDRGGGYTF.

The chain uses TRBV6-5 and TRBJ2-1; D ambiguous. Trimming pared 4 bases from V and 6 bases from J, leaving 16 bases between. Germline-derived CDR1 and CDR2 are MNHEY and SVGAGI. This CDR3 region has 15 residues. This CDR3 is CASSSRASLGNEQFF. CDR3 DNA: TGTGCCAGCAGTTCTCGGGCCAGTTTAGGCAATGAGCAGTTCTTC.

This CDR3 is CASSKDSTIDEQYF. In DNA form, the CDR3 reads TGTGCCAGCAGTAAGGACAGCACTATCGACGAGCAGTACTTC. The V gene is TRBV2, the J gene TRBJ2-7; D perhaps matches TRBD1 (6 bases). The CDR3 is 14 residues long. The V and J ends lost 5 bases and 5 bases respectively, with 16 bases between them. CDR1 is SNHLY, CDR2 FYNNEI, per germline.

The genes are TRBV18 and TRBJ2-5; TRBD1 aligns across 12 bases. The CDR3 sequence is 17 residues long. V shed 4 bases and J 4 bases; nucleotides not matched to a gene: 10. Germline CDR1 KGHSH, CDR2 LQKENI. This CDR3 reads CASSRGTGGPQSETQYF. In DNA form, the CDR3 reads TGTGCCAGCTCACGGGGGACAGGGGGCCCTCAGTCAGAGACCCAGTACTTC.

The J gene is TRBJ1-4, the V gene TRBV5-1; no clear D. Per the germline V gene, CDR1 is SGHRS and CDR2 is YFSETQ. This CDR3 is built from 15 residues. V was shortened by 0 bases and J by 0 bases, with 6 bases between the two germline ends. The CDR3 region is CASSLVGTTNEKLFF. The DNA for the CDR3 is TGCGCCAGCAGCTTGGTGGGGACAACTAATGAAAAACTGTTTTTT.

The CDR3 coding sequence is TGTGCCAGCTCCGACACCAGCTCCTACGAGCAGTACTTC. The encoded protein is CASSDTSSYEQYF. The V gene is TRBV28, the J gene TRBJ2-7; no firm D call. CDR1 and CDR2 from the germline V gene are MDHEN and SYDVKM. V lost 8 bases to trimming and J lost 0 bases, with 11 bases between them. The CDR3 consists of 13 residues.

The chain employs TRBV19 and TRBJ1-6, with unresolved D. Germline V gene sequence: CDR1 LNHDA, CDR2 SQIVND (reference sequence). The ends were cut back, 7 bases at V and 4 bases at J, with 14 bases in the middle. CDR3 length equals 15 residues. The CDR3 protein is CASTVRPSYNSPLHF. The CDR3 nucleotides are TGTGCCAGTACTGTGAGGCCCTCATATAATTCACCCCTCCACTTT. The full variable domain, rest sourced from reference TRBV19 and TRBJ1-6, is DGGITQSPKYLFRKEGQNVTLSCEQNLNHDAMYWYRQDPGQGLRLIYYSQIVNDFQKGDIAEGYSVSREKKESFPLTVTSAQKNPTAFYLCASTVRPSYNSPLHFGNGTRLTVT.

Concerning this clone: Distinct nucleotide sequences in the sample also encode this CDR3. The chain links TRBV15 to TRBJ2-2; TRBD1 matches 11 bases. The V gene's germline CDR1 is LNHNV and CDR2 YYDKDF (reference sequence). The CDR3 extends over 17 amino acids. V dropped 3 bases and J dropped 2; count of bases not matched to a gene: 5. CDR3 sequence: CATSRDRGQGNTGELFF. The CDR3 DNA reads as TGTGCCACCAGCAGGGACAGGGGGCAGGGTAACACCGGGGAGCTGTTTTTT. The variable domain in full, completed from reference TRBV15 and TRBJ2-2, reads DAMVIQNPRYQVTQFGKPVTLSCSQTLNHNVMYWYQQKSSQAPKLLFHYYDKDFNNEADTPDNFQSRRPNTSFCFLDIRSPGLGDTAMYLCATSRDRGQGNTGELFFGEGSRLTVL.

J is TRBJ2-7 and V is TRBV19; 10 bases are a match to TRBD1. V lost 6 bases to trimming and J lost 2 bases; unmatched junction nucleotides: 4. Germline CDR1 reads LNHDA; CDR2 reads SQIVND (reference sequence). The CDR3 consists of 14 residues. CDR3 in amino acids: CASRPGQGPYEQYF. CDR3 nucleotide sequence: TGTGCCAGTAGACCGGGACAGGGGCCCTACGAGCAGTACTTC.

The chain uses TRBV9 and TRBJ1-3, with TRBD1 matching over 7 bases. V was pared by 3 bases and J by 0 bases, with 6 bases of the junction left unmatched. Germline V CDR1 and CDR2: SGDLS, YYNGEE. This CDR3 spans 16 amino acids. The DNA of the CDR3 is TGTGCCAGCAGCGCGTCACAGGGGCCCTCTGGAAACACCATATATTTT. Protein: CASSASQGPSGNTIYF.

V and J are TRBV2 and TRBJ2-5, with 14 bases aligning to TRBD2. CDR1 is SNHLY and CDR2 is FYNNEI in the germline V gene. The ends lost 6 bases at V and 7 bases at J; junction bases unmatched: 7. The CDR3 runs 15 residues. The CDR3 loop reads CASRGTSGGEGTQYF. The CDR3 bases are TGTGCCAGCAGGGGGACTAGCGGGGGTGAGGGGACCCAGTACTTC.

The CDR3 is CASSALAGGSDTQYF. For the CDR3, the DNA is TGTGCCAGCAGTGCACTAGCGGGAGGGTCAGATACGCAGTATTTT. J is TRBJ2-3 and V is TRBV2; 13 nucleotides align to TRBD2. The ends lost 4 bases at V and 4 bases at J; junction bases unmatched: 2. The length of the CDR3 is 15 residues. Germline V gene sequence: CDR1 SNHLY, CDR2 FYNNEI.

Concerning this clone itself: Compared with germline, one end of the junction differs, possibly owing to a read error. The chain joins TRBV7-7 to TRBJ2-2; D not certain. Germline V gene data show CDR1 as SSHAT and CDR2 as FNYEAQ (reference sequence). The CDR3 is made up of 14 amino acids. This CDR3 is CASSLGWNTGELFF. CDR3 nucleotide sequence: TGTGCTAGCAGCTTAGGATGGAACACCGGGGAGCTGTTTTTT.

The V and J genes are TRBV5-1 and TRBJ2-7, with 12 nucleotides matching TRBD1. The CDR3 is made up of 17 amino acids. V was pared by 7 bases and J by 3 bases, with 14 bases of the junction left unmatched. Germline assignment: CDR1 SGHRS and CDR2 YFSETQ. CDR3 sequence (DNA): TGCGCCAGCTCCTACCGGGACAGGGGGCGGAGAGGCTACGAGCAGTACTTC. It specifies CASSYRDRGRRGYEQYF.

There are a few counts of this clone. The gene calls are TRBV10-3 and TRBJ1-2, with 10 positions matching TRBD1. Trimming at V came to 2 bases and at J to 6 bases, leaving 6 bases not matched to a gene. The germline V gene has CDR1 ENHRY and CDR2 SYGVKD. This CDR3 comprises 15 residues. This chain's CDR3 is CAISEGDRGFDGYTF. The DNA for the CDR3 is TGTGCCATCAGTGAGGGGGACAGGGGTTTTGATGGCTACACCTTC.

Comments on this clone: The same CDR3 is also encoded by other DNA sequences in this sample. The CDR3, as DNA: TGTGCCAGCAGCGCCGGGACCTCTGGAAACACCATATATTTT. Translating it yields CASSAGTSGNTIYF. The rearrangement uses TRBV2 and TRBJ1-3, with TRBD1 as a possible D gene (5 bases). V lost 6 bases and J lost 0, with 9 bases in between. Germline V CDR1 and CDR2: SNHLY, FYNNEI. The CDR3 has 14 amino acids.